This T cell receptor beta chain was identified in a study of shared clonotypes between healthy human individuals. TCRdb keeps only in-frame clones here, not all; method: immunoSEQ multiplex PCR. The sample includes about 2.5 million clones, around 90% of them seen just once. Comment on this clone: Its matching antigen is unknown.

Study-level results: Sequencing depth was expected to influence donor clonotype sharing. For sorted subsets, rarefaction showed incomplete sequencing despite large depth.

The clonotype comes from a man younger than 35 in good health. Some clones in this sample may be carry-over from other donors' samples. Sequenced material: naive CD4+ T cells from PBMCs. Indicated subset: CD45RA+ positively selected.

In DNA form, the CDR3 reads TGTGCCATCAGTGCCAATCTAGGGACAGGGTTCGATGGCTACACCTTC. Translation gives CAISANLGTGFDGYTF. The rearrangement links TRBV10-3 to TRBJ1-2; 9 bases are a match to TRBD1. Germline lookup yields CDR1 ENHRY and CDR2 SYGVKD. Germline trimming cut 4 bases from V and 6 bases from J; bases unmatched to any gene: 12. The CDR3 runs to 16 residues.